The text below deals with one T cell receptor (beta chain). The data originate from a study of blood T cell repertoires in COVID-19. Germline-derived CDR1 and CDR2 are LGHNA and YNFKEQ. The length of the CDR3 is 14 residues. V lost 4 bases and J lost 6, with 16 bases in between. As processed by the authors: By means of reference gene primer amplification, nucleated cell counts were estimated. Assay: immunoSEQ multiplex PCR; the TCRdb copy retains only in-frame clones and omits some. The V and J calls and clone size were taken over from that table, and D and trimming were inferred from the DNA. The sample has some 62,000 clones, more than 80% seen once.

This receptor was identified in a woman aged 60-70 years with COVID-19, enrolled during active disease. This rearrangement joins TRBV4-2 to TRBJ2-7; TRBD1 is a possible D gene (6 bases). Sequenced material: peripheral blood. The CDR3 DNA sequence: TGTGCCAGCAGCCTAACTTCCCAGGGGCCCGAGCAGTACTTC. Amino acid sequence: CASSLTSQGPEQYF.